Here is one T cell receptor (beta chain) with its context. Clones were read by immunoSEQ multiplex PCR, and TCRdb kept only the in-frame ones, dropping some. Of under 95,000 clones listed, over 80% were seen once; the top ten hold 0.35% to 0.45%. This entry belongs to a study of technical replicates of blood from a handful of donors. The germline gives CDR1 SGHAT, CDR2 FQNNGV. V was clipped by 4 bases and J by 2 bases; unmatched bases: 4. CDR3 length: 15 residues. The sample was T cells isolated from PBMCs. The chain joins TRBV11-2 to TRBJ1-1; 10 bases align to TRBD1. This TCR came from a human donor in good health. The DNA for the CDR3 is TGTGCCAGCAGCTGGACAGGGGGGACTAACACTGAAGCTTTCTTT. Encoded protein: CASSWTGGTNTEAFF. Together with reference TRBV11-2 and TRBJ1-1, the CDR3 gives the full variable domain: EAGVAQSPRYKIIEKRQSVAFWCNPISGHATLYWYQQILGQGPKLLIQFQNNGVVDDSQLPKDRFSAERLKGVDSTLKIQPAKLEDSAVYLCASSWTGGTNTEAFFGQGTRLTVV.